A single sample is the source of the 7 T cell receptor beta chains below, sequenced in a study of cytomegalovirus exposure and HLA in healthy donors. 13 Jbeta primers and 60 Vbeta primers were used for the PCR. Clones were read by immunoSEQ multiplex PCR, and TCRdb kept only the in-frame ones, dropping some. The sample has fewer than 200,000 clones; roughly four fifths are singletons. Sequenced: PBMCs. The source of these receptors is a woman aged 45-65 years in good health and CMV-seronegative.

This chain uses TRBV27 with TRBJ2-5; 7 bases match TRBD1. The J call may be wrong; the DNA end is better matched by TRBJ2-7. Germline V gene data show CDR1 as MNHEY and CDR2 as SMNVEV (reference sequence). The CDR3 extends over 14 amino acids. DNA of the CDR3: TGTGCCAGCAGTTTACGACAGGGCACCTACGAGCAGTACTTC. As protein: CASSLRQGTYEQYF.

The chain carries TRBV28 and TRBJ2-7, with 7 bases matching TRBD2. V was pared by 4 bases and J by 2 bases, with 2 bases of the junction left unmatched. The germline V gene encodes CDR1 MDHEN and CDR2 SYDVKM. The CDR3 consists of 13 residues. The CDR3 region is CASSSGGTYEQYF. The CDR3 bases are TGTGCCAGCAGTTCGGGAGGAACCTACGAGCAGTACTTC.

In its sample, this clone was seen a few times. The V and J genes are TRBV30 and TRBJ1-4; TRBD1 matches at 10 bases. CDR1 GTSNPN and CDR2 SVGIG come from the germline V gene (reference sequence). V gave up 5 bases and J gave up 7 bases; unmatched junction bases: 7. This CDR3 has 14 amino acids. In DNA form, the CDR3 reads TGTGCCTGGGGACCGGGACAGGGGACTGAAAAACTGTTTTTT. Encoded protein: CAWGPGQGTEKLFF.

V is TRBV21-1 and J is TRBJ2-7; the D call TRBD2 from the table was never checked on the DNA. TRBV21-1 corresponds to a pseudogene. This CDR3 contains 15 residues. The CDR3 here is CASSKGSGNSYEQYF. The CDR3 DNA is TGTGCCAGCAGCAAAGGTAGCGGGAACTCCTACGAGCAGTACTTC.

The chain links TRBV7-2 to TRBJ2-3; TRBD2 might be the D (5 bases). Trimming took off 5 bases at V and 4 bases at J, with 13 bases between the two ends. Germline V gene lookup returns CDR1 SGHTA and CDR2 FQGNSA. This CDR3 spans 14 amino acids. The CDR3 DNA is TGTGCCAGCAGCGCGACCAGCGGTTCAGATACGCAGTATTTT. Translated: CASSATSGSDTQYF.

The chain carries TRBV5-6 and TRBJ2-7, with D perhaps TRBD2 (6 bases). Germline CDR1 SGHDT, CDR2 YYEEEE. V was trimmed by 5 bases and J by 0 bases, leaving 15 bases between them. This CDR3 contains 15 residues. The CDR3 DNA is TGTGCCAGCAGTTTTAGCGGTGGGAGCTCCTACGAGCAGTACTTC. It is translated as CASSFSGGSSYEQYF.

The chain joins TRBV7-6 to TRBJ1-1, with D possibly being TRBD1 (5 bases). Germline V CDR1 and CDR2: SGHVS, FNYEAQ. V was cut by 5 bases and J by 3 bases, with 19 bases left in between. The CDR3 contains 16 residues. CDR3 region: CASSPRMHAGDTEAFF. In nucleotides, the CDR3 is TGTGCCAGCAGCCCCCGGATGCACGCGGGGGACACTGAAGCTTTCTTT.